A selection of T cell receptor beta chains follows, all from one sample in a study of T cell repertoires in cytomegalovirus infection. These receptors lack a known antigen. TCRdb re-called the reads through MiXCR, storing one row per CDR3 protein. The table includes some 130,000 distinct CDR3 sequences, roughly a quarter detected once. The sequencing input was PBMCs, sequenced either directly or after in vitro stimulation (not recorded which). All receptors derive from a human donor in good health (CMV status not recorded). Some clones in this sample may be carry-over from other donors' samples. CDR3s include the opening cysteine and the closing phenylalanine or tryptophan. Fields, in order: D gene, V gene, clone size, J gene, CDR3 DNA, CDR3 protein. The D gene is left open where the match is weak. Part of the rows lack a size; the others show once, few, many or a class for expanded clones.

d_gene: TRBD2
v_gene: TRBV29-1
abundance: few
j_gene: TRBJ2-7
CDR3nt: TGCAGCGCCCTGGGGCGGGTTCGGGAGACTAGCGGGGGTGAGCAGTACTTC
CDR3aa: CSALGRVRETSGGEQYF

d_gene: TRBD2
v_gene: TRBV19
abundance: .
j_gene: TRBJ2-1
CDR3nt: TGTGCCAGTAGCTTACTAGCGGCTTACAATGAGCAGTTCTTC
CDR3aa: CASSLLAAYNEQFF

d_gene: .
v_gene: TRBV4-1
abundance: .
j_gene: TRBJ1-2
CDR3nt: TGCGCCAGCAGCCAAGAGAGGGGGGTTGGCTATGGCTACACCTTC
CDR3aa: CASSQERGVGYGYTF

d_gene: .
v_gene: TRBV15
abundance: .
j_gene: TRBJ1-1
CDR3nt: TGTGCCACCAGCAGAGATGGGGACACTGAAGCTTTCTTT
CDR3aa: CATSRDGDTEAFF

d_gene: .
v_gene: TRBV20-1
abundance: .
j_gene: TRBJ2-1
CDR3nt: TGCAGTGCTAGGGGTAGTAGCGGATACAATGAGCAGTTCTTC
CDR3aa: CSARGSSGYNEQFF

d_gene: .
v_gene: TRBV7-2
abundance: few
j_gene: TRBJ1-5
CDR3nt: TGTGCCAGCAGCTTATCCCGGGGGCCTTATAGCAATCAGCCCCAGCATTTT
CDR3aa: CASSLSRGPYSNQPQHF

d_gene: TRBD2
v_gene: TRBV20-1
abundance: .
j_gene: TRBJ2-2
CDR3nt: TGCAGTGCTAGGACTTGGACTAGCGGGAGAGGCGACACCGGGGAGCTGTTTTTT
CDR3aa: CSARTWTSGRGDTGELFF

d_gene: .
v_gene: TRBV5-1
abundance: .
j_gene: TRBJ1-1
CDR3nt: TGCGCCAGCAGCTGGGAGGACCCCAGAGGATACACTGAAGCTTTCTTT
CDR3aa: CASSWEDPRGYTEAFF

d_gene: .
v_gene: TRBV5-1
abundance: few
j_gene: TRBJ2-5
CDR3nt: TGCGCCAGCAGCTTGGATCCCTACAGGTCGTACCAAGAGACCCAGTACTTC
CDR3aa: CASSLDPYRSYQETQYF

d_gene: .
v_gene: TRBV7-2
abundance: few
j_gene: TRBJ2-1
CDR3nt: TGTGCCAGCAGCTTAGACAGGACTCTCGGCAATGAGCAGTTCTTC
CDR3aa: CASSLDRTLGNEQFF

d_gene: TRBD2
v_gene: TRBV18
abundance: .
j_gene: TRBJ2-1
CDR3nt: TGTGCCAGCTCTCCTGGGGCTAGCGGGAGGTCCTACAATGAGCAGTTCTTC
CDR3aa: CASSPGASGRSYNEQFF

d_gene: TRBD2
v_gene: TRBV20-1
abundance: few
j_gene: TRBJ2-1
CDR3nt: TGCAGTGCTAGAACGGGGGGGAGATACAATGAGCAGTTCTTC
CDR3aa: CSARTGGRYNEQFF

d_gene: .
v_gene: TRBV28
abundance: .
j_gene: TRBJ1-6
CDR3nt: TGTGCCACTCACGTTCGGGACGAATCACCCCTCCACTTT
CDR3aa: CATHVRDESPLHF

d_gene: .
v_gene: TRBV6-5
abundance: .
j_gene: TRBJ1-1
CDR3nt: TGTGCCAGCAGTCCCAGAAATTGGAACACTGAAGCTTTCTTT
CDR3aa: CASSPRNWNTEAFF

d_gene: .
v_gene: TRBV4-1
abundance: .
j_gene: TRBJ1-5
CDR3nt: TGCGCCAGCAGCCAAGACTGTATCGGCCTATGCAATCAGCCCCAGCATTTT
CDR3aa: CASSQDCIGLCNQPQHF

d_gene: .
v_gene: TRBV7-2
abundance: many
j_gene: TRBJ1-4
CDR3nt: TGTGCCAGCAGCTATGGGACCCCGGGGGAAAAACTGTTTTTT
CDR3aa: CASSYGTPGEKLFF

d_gene: TRBD2
v_gene: TRBV20-1
abundance: few
j_gene: TRBJ2-1
CDR3nt: TGCAGTGCGGTTGTAAGCACTAGCGGGATAGGTGAGCAGTTCTTC
CDR3aa: CSAVVSTSGIGEQFF

d_gene: TRBD1
v_gene: TRBV6-5
abundance: .
j_gene: TRBJ1-2
CDR3nt: TGTGCCAGCACTAAAAACCCGGGACAGGGGAACTATGGCTACACCTTC
CDR3aa: CASTKNPGQGNYGYTF

d_gene: TRBD2
v_gene: TRBV27
abundance: .
j_gene: TRBJ2-5
CDR3nt: TGTGCCAGCAGTGCCCGCCTGAAGGGAGGGAAGGAGACCCAGTACTTC
CDR3aa: CASSARLKGGKETQYF

d_gene: .
v_gene: TRBV19
abundance: once
j_gene: TRBJ2-3
CDR3nt: TGTGCCAGTAGTATGGTCTTTGATACGCAGTATTTT
CDR3aa: CASSMVFDTQYF

d_gene: .
v_gene: TRBV7-9
abundance: many
j_gene: TRBJ2-4
CDR3nt: TGTGCCAGCAGCACGACCGGGAGCAAATCAATACTAGCCAAAAACATTCAGTACTTC
CDR3aa: CASSTTGSKSILAKNIQYF

d_gene: TRBD1
v_gene: TRBV5-4
abundance: .
j_gene: TRBJ1-2
CDR3nt: TGTGCCAGCAGCTACTATCTGACAGGGGGCGGACATACCTATGGCTACACCTTC
CDR3aa: CASSYYLTGGGHTYGYTF

d_gene: TRBD1
v_gene: TRBV20-1
abundance: few
j_gene: TRBJ2-2
CDR3nt: TGCAGTGCCCAAAGACAGGGGGCGGACACCGGGGAGCTGTTTTTT
CDR3aa: CSAQRQGADTGELFF

d_gene: .
v_gene: TRBV10-3
abundance: .
j_gene: TRBJ1-2
CDR3nt: TGTGCCATCAGCTGGACGGGATCTGATGGCTACACCTTC
CDR3aa: CAISWTGSDGYTF

d_gene: .
v_gene: TRBV7-2
abundance: few
j_gene: TRBJ2-5
CDR3nt: TGTGCCAGCGACTTACAAAGGGGGACCCAGTACTTC
CDR3aa: CASDLQRGTQYF

d_gene: TRBD2
v_gene: TRBV7-3
abundance: .
j_gene: TRBJ2-1
CDR3nt: TGTGCCAGCAGCTCCTCAGGGACTAGCGGGAGCAATGAGCAGTTCTTC
CDR3aa: CASSSSGTSGSNEQFF

d_gene: TRBD1
v_gene: TRBV5-4
abundance: .
j_gene: TRBJ2-7
CDR3nt: TGTGCCAGCAGCTTTGAGGGACAGGGTTACGAGCAGTACTTC
CDR3aa: CASSFEGQGYEQYF

d_gene: TRBD1
v_gene: TRBV4-1
abundance: .
j_gene: TRBJ2-3
CDR3nt: TGCGCCAGCAGCGATTACAGGGGAACAGATACGCAGTATTTT
CDR3aa: CASSDYRGTDTQYF

d_gene: .
v_gene: TRBV19
abundance: .
j_gene: TRBJ1-1
CDR3nt: TGTGCCAGTAGTCCCCGGACAGCCCAGAACACTGAAGCTTTCTTT
CDR3aa: CASSPRTAQNTEAFF

d_gene: TRBD1
v_gene: TRBV6-8
abundance: .
j_gene: TRBJ2-7
CDR3nt: TGTGCCAGCAGTCCAGGGGGCAGGAACGAGCAGTACTTC
CDR3aa: CASSPGGRNEQYF

d_gene: TRBD1
v_gene: TRBV18
abundance: once
j_gene: TRBJ1-5
CDR3nt: TGTGCCAGCTCACCAACAGGGGGCTGGAGCAATCAGCCCCAGCATTTT
CDR3aa: CASSPTGGWSNQPQHF

d_gene: .
v_gene: TRBV12-5
abundance: few
j_gene: TRBJ1-5
CDR3nt: TGTGCTGGGGAGTCGGCGGATTATAGCAATCAGCCCCAGCATTTT
CDR3aa: CAGESADYSNQPQHF

d_gene: TRBD2
v_gene: TRBV7-2
abundance: many
j_gene: TRBJ2-4
CDR3nt: TGTGCCAGCAGCCGCGGGACTAGCGGGCCACCGGTAGACTTC
CDR3aa: CASSRGTSGPPVDF

d_gene: TRBD2
v_gene: TRBV6-2/TRBV6-3
abundance: .
j_gene: TRBJ2-5
CDR3nt: TGTGCCACCACCGGGACTAGACAAGAGACCCAGTACTTC
CDR3aa: CATTGTRQETQYF

d_gene: .
v_gene: TRBV5-6
abundance: .
j_gene: TRBJ2-1
CDR3nt: TGTGCCAGCAGCTTGGTGGGAGGACCGAACAATGAGCAGTTCTTC
CDR3aa: CASSLVGGPNNEQFF

d_gene: .
v_gene: TRBV11-3
abundance: .
j_gene: TRBJ2-1
CDR3nt: TGTGCCAGCAGCCCGTCCCCGGCGGGGGCAGGAAATGAGCAGTTCTTC
CDR3aa: CASSPSPAGAGNEQFF

d_gene: TRBD1
v_gene: TRBV28
abundance: few
j_gene: TRBJ1-5
CDR3nt: TGTGCCAGCAGCTTGAACGACAGGGTCCAGCCCCAGCATTTT
CDR3aa: CASSLNDRVQPQHF

d_gene: .
v_gene: TRBV12-3/TRBV12-4
abundance: .
j_gene: TRBJ1-5
CDR3nt: TGTGCCAGCAGTTTAAGTCAGGGAGAAACGCCCCAGCATTTT
CDR3aa: CASSLSQGETPQHF

d_gene: .
v_gene: TRBV18
abundance: .
j_gene: TRBJ1-5
CDR3nt: TGTGCCAGCTCAGACAGCCCTTATCAGCCCCAGCATTTT
CDR3aa: CASSDSPYQPQHF

d_gene: TRBD1
v_gene: TRBV12-3/TRBV12-4
abundance: .
j_gene: TRBJ2-1
CDR3nt: TGTGCCAGCAGTGCCCTTCCAGGGGGTGAGCAGTTCTTC
CDR3aa: CASSALPGGEQFF

d_gene: TRBD2
v_gene: TRBV10-3
abundance: .
j_gene: TRBJ2-3
CDR3nt: TGTGCCATCAGTGAGTCGCCACTAGCGGCGGGCACAGATACGCAGTATTTT
CDR3aa: CAISESPLAAGTDTQYF

d_gene: TRBD1
v_gene: TRBV29-1
abundance: few
j_gene: TRBJ2-1
CDR3nt: TGCAGCGTTGTAACCCGGGACAGGCTTAAGTGGGCCCAGTTCTTC
CDR3aa: CSVVTRDRLKWAQFF